These 3 T cell receptor beta chains share one sample of origin, sequenced in a study of naive and memory T cell subsets. The beta constant-region primer was an equimolar mix of two oligonucleotides covering TRBC1 and TRBC2. TCRdb itself ran the UMI-ligation and nested PCR reads through MiXCR, one entry per CDR3 protein. This table has 150,000 or so distinct CDR3 sequences, around 15% appearing once. Sequencing input: naive CD4+ T cells from blood. The source of these receptors is a human donor in good health.

The sample holds a few counts of this clonotype. V is TRBV24-1 and J is TRBJ2-1; D unclear. Germline CDR1 reads KGHDR; CDR2 reads SFDVKD. The CDR3 loop spans 16 amino acids. The V end lost 9 bases, the J end lost 0 bases, and 17 bases lay between the germline ends. The CDR3 reads CATSQDQVSSYNEQFF. DNA for the CDR3: TGTGCCACCTCCCAGGACCAGGTGAGCTCCTACAATGAGCAGTTCTTC.

The rearrangement joins TRBV7-2 to TRBJ2-2; 10 nucleotides agree with TRBD2. Germline loops: CDR1 SGHTA, CDR2 FQGNSA. There are 16 residues in the CDR3. Trimming cost V 1 base and J 7 bases; bases outside gene matches: 6. DNA of the CDR3: TGTGCCAGCAGCTTAGTGGCTAGCGGGAGTGGCGGGGAGCTGTTTTTT. Encoded protein: CASSLVASGSGGELFF. Drawing the rest from reference TRBV7-2 and TRBJ2-2, the complete variable domain is GAGVSQSPSNKVTEKGKDVELRCDPISGHTALYWYRQSLGQGLEFLIYFQGNSAPDKSGLPSDRFSAERTGGSVSTLTIQRTQQEDSAVYLCASSLVASGSGGELFFGEGSRLTVL.

This chain connects TRBV5-5 to TRBJ2-2, with TRBD2 matching over 7 bases. Germline V CDR1 and CDR2: SGHKS, YYEKEE (reference sequence). J was trimmed by 1 base and V by 2 bases; bases with no gene match: 5. The CDR3 is 16 amino acids. CDR3 protein: CASSFRLAENTGELFF. The DNA for the CDR3 is TGTGCCAGCAGCTTTCGGCTAGCGGAGAACACCGGGGAGCTGTTTTTT.